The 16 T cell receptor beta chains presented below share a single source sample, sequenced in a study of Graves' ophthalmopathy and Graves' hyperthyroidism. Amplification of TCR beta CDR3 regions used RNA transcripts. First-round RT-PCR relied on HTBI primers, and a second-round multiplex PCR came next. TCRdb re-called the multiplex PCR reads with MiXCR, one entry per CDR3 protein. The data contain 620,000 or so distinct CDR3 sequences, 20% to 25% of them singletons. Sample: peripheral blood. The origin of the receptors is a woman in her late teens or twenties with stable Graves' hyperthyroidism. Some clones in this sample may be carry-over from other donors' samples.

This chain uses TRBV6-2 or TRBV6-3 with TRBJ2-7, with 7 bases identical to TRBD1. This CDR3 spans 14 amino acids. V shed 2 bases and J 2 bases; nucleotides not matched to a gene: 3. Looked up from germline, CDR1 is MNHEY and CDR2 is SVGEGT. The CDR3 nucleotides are TGTGCCAGCAGTTACGGCCAGGGGGCCTACGAGCAGTACGTC. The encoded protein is CASSYGQGAYEQYV.

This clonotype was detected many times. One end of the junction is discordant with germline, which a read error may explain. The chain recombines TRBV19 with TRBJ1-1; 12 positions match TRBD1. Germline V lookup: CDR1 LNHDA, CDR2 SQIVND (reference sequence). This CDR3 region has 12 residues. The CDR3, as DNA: TGTGCCAGTTACCGGGACAGGGGGCCACCTCTCTTT. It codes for CASYRDRGPPLF. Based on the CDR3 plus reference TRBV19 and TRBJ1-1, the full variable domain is DGGITQSPKYLFRKEGQNVTLSCEQNLNHDAMYWYRQDPGQGLRLIYYSQIVNDFQKGDIAEGYSVSREKKESFPLTVTSAQKNPTAFYLCASYRDRGPPLFGQGTRLTVV.

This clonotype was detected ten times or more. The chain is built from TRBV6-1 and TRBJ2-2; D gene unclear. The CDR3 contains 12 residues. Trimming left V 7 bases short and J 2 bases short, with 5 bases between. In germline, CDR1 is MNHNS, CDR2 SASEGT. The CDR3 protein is CASNKNTGELFF. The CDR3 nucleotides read TGTGCCAGCAACAAAAACACCGGGGAGCTGTTTTTT.

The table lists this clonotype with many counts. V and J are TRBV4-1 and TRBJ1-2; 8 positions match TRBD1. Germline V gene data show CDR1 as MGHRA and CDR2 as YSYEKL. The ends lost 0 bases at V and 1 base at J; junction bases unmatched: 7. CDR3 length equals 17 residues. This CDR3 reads CASSQEEGQVFNYGYTF. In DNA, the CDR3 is TGCGCCAGCAGCCAAGAAGAGGGACAGGTCTTTAACTATGGCTACACCTTC.

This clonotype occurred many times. CDR3 DNA: TGTGCCAGCAGCCCCGATGAACTGCTTTATGGCTACACCTTC. Residues: CASSPDELLYGYTF. V is TRBV5-8 and J is TRBJ1-2; no firm D call. Trimming left V 4 bases short and J 5 bases short, with 15 bases between. CDR3 length equals 14 residues. The germline V gene has CDR1 SGHTS and CDR2 YDEGEE. The complete variable domain, with remaining parts taken from reference TRBV5-8 and TRBJ1-2, reads EAGVTQSPTHLIKTRGQQATLRCSPISGHTSVYWYQQALGLGLQFLLWYDEGEERNRGNFPPRFSGRQFPNYSSELNVNALELEDSALYLCASSPDELLYGYTFGSGTRLTVV.

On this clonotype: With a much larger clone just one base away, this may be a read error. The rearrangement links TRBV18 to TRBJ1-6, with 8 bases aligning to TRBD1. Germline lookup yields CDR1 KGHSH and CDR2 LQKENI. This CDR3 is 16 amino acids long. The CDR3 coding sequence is TGTGCCAGCTCAGGGGACAGGAGCTCCTATCATTCACCCCTCCACTTT. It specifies CASSGDRSSYHSPLHF. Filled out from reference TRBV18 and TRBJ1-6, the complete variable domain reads NAGVMQNPRHLVRRRGQEARLRCSPMKGHSHVYWYRQLPEEGLKFMVYLQKENIIDESGMPKERFSAEFPKEGPSILRIQQVVRGDSAAYFCASSGDRSSYHSPLHFGNGTRLTVT.

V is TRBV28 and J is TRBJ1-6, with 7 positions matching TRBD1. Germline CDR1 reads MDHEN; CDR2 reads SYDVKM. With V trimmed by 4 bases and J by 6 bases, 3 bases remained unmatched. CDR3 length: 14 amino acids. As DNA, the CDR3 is TGTGCCAGCAGTTCCAGGGGGATTAATTCACCCCTCCACTTT. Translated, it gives CASSSRGINSPLHF. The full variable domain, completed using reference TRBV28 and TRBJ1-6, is DVKVTQSSRYLVKRTGEKVFLECVQDMDHENMFWYRQDPGLGLRLIYFSYDVKMKEKGDIPEGYSVSREKKERFSLILESASTNQTSMYLCASSSRGINSPLHFGNGTRLTVT.

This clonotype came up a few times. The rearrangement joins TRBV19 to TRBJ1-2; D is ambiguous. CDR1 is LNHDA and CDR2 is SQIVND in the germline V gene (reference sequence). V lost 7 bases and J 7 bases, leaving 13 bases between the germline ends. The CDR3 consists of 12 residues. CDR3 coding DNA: TGTGCCAGTAATGAGGAGATTTCTGGCTACACCTTC. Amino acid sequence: CASNEEISGYTF.

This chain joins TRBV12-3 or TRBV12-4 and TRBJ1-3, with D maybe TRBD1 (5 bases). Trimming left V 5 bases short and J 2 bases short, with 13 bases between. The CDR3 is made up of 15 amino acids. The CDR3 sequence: CASSKFGTAGNTIYF. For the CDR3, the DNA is TGTGCCAGCAGTAAATTCGGGACGGCTGGAAACACCATATATTTT.

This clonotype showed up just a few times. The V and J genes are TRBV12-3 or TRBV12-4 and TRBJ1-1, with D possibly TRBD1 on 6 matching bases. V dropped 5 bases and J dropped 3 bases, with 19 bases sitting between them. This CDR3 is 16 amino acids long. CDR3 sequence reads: CASSRSVWGPDTEAFF. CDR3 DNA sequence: TGTGCCAGCAGTCGCAGTGTGTGGGGGCCCGACACTGAAGCTTTCTTT.

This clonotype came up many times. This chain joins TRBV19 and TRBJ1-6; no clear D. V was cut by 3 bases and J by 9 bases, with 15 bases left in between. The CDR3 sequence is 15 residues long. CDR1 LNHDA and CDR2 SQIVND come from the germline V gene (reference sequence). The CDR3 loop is CASSIGFFSGSPLHF. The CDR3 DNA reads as TGTGCCAGTAGTATTGGGTTTTTTTCGGGTTCACCCCTCCACTTT.

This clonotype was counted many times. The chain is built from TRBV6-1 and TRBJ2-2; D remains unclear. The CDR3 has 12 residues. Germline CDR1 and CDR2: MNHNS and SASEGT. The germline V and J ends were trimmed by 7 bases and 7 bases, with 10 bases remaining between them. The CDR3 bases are TGTGCCAGCACCCTGGACCGCGGGGAGCTGTTTTTT. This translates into CASTLDRGELFF.

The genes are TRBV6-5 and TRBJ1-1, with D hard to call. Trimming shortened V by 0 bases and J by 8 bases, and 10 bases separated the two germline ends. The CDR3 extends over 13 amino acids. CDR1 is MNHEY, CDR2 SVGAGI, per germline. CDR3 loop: CASSYSTRREAFF. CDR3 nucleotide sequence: TGTGCCAGCAGTTACTCGACCCGGCGAGAAGCTTTCTTT.

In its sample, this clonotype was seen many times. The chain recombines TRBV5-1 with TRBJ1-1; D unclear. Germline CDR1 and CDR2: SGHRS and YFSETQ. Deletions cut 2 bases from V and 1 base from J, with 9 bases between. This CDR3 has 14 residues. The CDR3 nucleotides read TGCGCCAGCAGCTTCTCTGACTCGAACACTGAAGCTTTCTTT. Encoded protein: CASSFSDSNTEAFF.

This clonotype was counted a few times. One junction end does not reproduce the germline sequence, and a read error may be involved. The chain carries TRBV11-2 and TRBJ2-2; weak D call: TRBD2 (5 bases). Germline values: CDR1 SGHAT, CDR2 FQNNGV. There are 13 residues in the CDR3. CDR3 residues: CASSLVWSGDLFF. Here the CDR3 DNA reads TGTGCCAGCAGCTTAGTATGGTCCGGGGATCTGTTTTTT.

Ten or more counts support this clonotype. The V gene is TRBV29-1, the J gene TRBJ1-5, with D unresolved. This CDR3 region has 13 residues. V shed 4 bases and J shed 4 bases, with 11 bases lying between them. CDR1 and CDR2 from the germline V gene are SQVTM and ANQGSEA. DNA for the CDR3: TGCAGCGTTGGGGCGGACGTTAATCAGCCCCAGCATTTT. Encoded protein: CSVGADVNQPQHF.